This T cell receptor (beta chain) was sequenced during a study of post-analysis software for immune sequencing data. On the study more broadly: Relapsing-remitting, secondary progressive and progressive-relapsing multiple sclerosis courses were included.

This clonotype was detected only a few times. Its antigen is undetermined. Study-level findings and limits: Samples prepared in the same batch strongly co-clustered by F measure. Controls showed lower frequencies than patients for four to six TRBV segments, and TRBV5-6, TRBV5-1 and TRBV20-1 were among these. The normalized Chao1 diversity of multiple sclerosis patients was significantly lower than that of controls.

TCR beta cDNA libraries had unique molecular identifiers. TCRdb re-analysed the PCR reads in MiXCR, keeping a single row per CDR3 protein. The top ten clones hold less than 10% of a sample with about 430,000 distinct CDR3 sequences, approximately 42% of them seen once. Trimming cost V 1 base and J 0 bases, with 13 bases left between them. This CDR3 comprises 18 residues. The sequence was collected from a girl under 10 years old with multiple sclerosis. The chain employs TRBV12-3 or TRBV12-4 and TRBJ1-6; no reliable D call. Sequencing used blood. The CDR3 nucleotides are TGTGCCAGCAGTTTAGGCTCGTGGTCTGGCTCCTATAATTCACCCCTCCACTTT. This gives the protein CASSLGSWSGSYNSPLHF.